The 32 T cell receptor beta chains below were found in one sample sequenced in a study of circulating tumor DNA in untreated peripheral T-cell lymphoma. Produced via immunoSEQ multiplex PCR; TCRdb's table is partial and in-frame only. This repertoire shows some 7,000 clones, approximately 72% found once; its top ten account for 16%. Source material: tumor tissue. These receptors were obtained from a human donor with peripheral T-cell lymphoma.

The V gene is TRBV6-8, the J gene TRBJ2-1; 7 bases fit TRBD1. The CDR3 totals 13 residues. V shed 10 bases and J 2 bases; nucleotides not matched to a gene: 5. Germline CDR1 reads MNHGY; CDR2 reads SAAAGT. The CDR3 reads CAIRGQPYNEQFF. The CDR3 DNA reads as TGTGCCATCAGGGGACAGCCCTACAATGAGCAGTTCTTC.

This clone showed up just once. V usage is TRBV9 and J usage is TRBJ1-5; unclear D gene. Per the germline V gene, CDR1 is SGDLS and CDR2 is YYNGEE. The V end was cut by 5 bases, the J end by 14 bases, with 23 bases between. CDR3 length: 14 residues. The CDR3, as DNA: TGTGCCAGCAGTGAAGCTTCGAAAGGGCCGTTAGAGCATTTT. Its translation: CASSEASKGPLEHF. Complete variable domain (other parts from reference TRBV9 and TRBJ1-5): DSGVTQTPKHLITATGQRVTLRCSPRSGDLSVYWYQQSLDQGLQFLIQYYNGEERAKGNILERFSAQQFPDLHSELNLSSLELGDSALYFCASSEASKGPLEHFGDGTRLSIL.

The chain joins TRBV27 to TRBJ2-6; D is unresolved. V lost 0 bases to trimming and J lost 1 base, with 1 base between them. The CDR3 is made up of 14 amino acids. Germline-derived CDR1 and CDR2 are MNHEY and SMNVEV (reference sequence). CDR3 in DNA: TGTGCCAGCAGTTTATCGTCTGGGGCCAACGTCCTGACTTTC. Residues: CASSLSSGANVLTF.

The chain is built from TRBV15 and TRBJ2-2; D uncertain. Germline lookup yields CDR1 LNHNV and CDR2 YYDKDF (reference sequence). This CDR3 has 14 residues. V gave up 2 bases and J gave up 2 bases, with 6 bases separating them. The CDR3 sequence: CATSRTDNTGELFF. CDR3 sequence (DNA): TGTGCCACCAGCAGAACCGACAACACCGGGGAGCTGTTTTTT.

This clone was picked up a small number of times. The chain combines TRBV11-3 with TRBJ1-4; 9 bases fit TRBD1. V lost 5 bases, J lost 9 bases, and 7 bases stayed unmatched. Germline CDR1 and CDR2: SGHNT and YENEEA. The CDR3 spans 14 residues. CDR3 in amino acids: CASSIKGQGKKLFF. The CDR3 DNA follows: TGTGCCAGCAGCATAAAAGGACAGGGGAAAAAACTGTTTTTT. Supplemented by reference TRBV11-3 and TRBJ1-4, the full variable domain reads EAGVVQSPRYKIIEKKQPVAFWCNPISGHNTLYWYLQNLGQGPELLIRYENEEAVDDSQLPKDRFSAERLKGVDSTLKIQPAELGDSAVYLCASSIKGQGKKLFFGSGTQLSVL.

This chain links TRBV18 with TRBJ2-4; unclear D gene. The CDR3 has 16 amino acids. Germline V gives CDR1 KGHSH, CDR2 LQKENI. The ends were cut back, 3 bases at V and 0 bases at J, with 12 bases in the middle. The CDR3, as DNA: TGTGCCAGCTCACCCGAGCGTACCCGAGCCAAAAACATTCAGTACTTC. The encoded protein is CASSPERTRAKNIQYF.

This clone was detected only a few times. V usage is TRBV6-8 and J usage is TRBJ1-1; 7 positions match TRBD1. V lost 5 bases, J lost 3 bases, and 6 bases stayed unmatched. Germline lookup yields CDR1 MNHGY and CDR2 SAAAGT. CDR3 length: 14 amino acids. CDR3 nucleotides: TGTGCCAGCAGTCCCGGGACAGAAGACACTGAAGCTTTCTTT. Protein: CASSPGTEDTEAFF.

The genes are TRBV2 and TRBJ2-7, with 11 bases lining up with TRBD2. CDR1 is SNHLY, CDR2 FYNNEI, per germline. The CDR3 has 14 amino acids. Losses at the gene ends were 5 bases for V and 3 bases for J; bases not matched to a gene: 3. CDR3 residues: CASSQTSGSYEQYF. The CDR3 region has the DNA TGTGCCAGCAGTCAAACTAGCGGGAGCTACGAGCAGTACTTC.

This chain uses TRBV6-8 with TRBJ1-3; 7 bases agree with TRBD1. Germline V gene sequence: CDR1 MNHGY, CDR2 SAAAGT. This CDR3 contains 16 residues. V was pared by 5 bases and J by 0 bases, with 7 bases of the junction left unmatched. In nucleotides, the CDR3 is TGTGCCAGCAGTGTCCAGGGGGGCCCCTCTGGAAACACCATATATTTT. This sequence encodes CASSVQGGPSGNTIYF.

The rearrangement uses TRBV11-3 and TRBJ2-7; maybe TRBD2 (5 bases). The CDR3 sequence is 14 residues long. Trimming took 4 bases from V and 4 from J, leaving 14 bases between them. Germline lookup yields CDR1 SGHNT and CDR2 YENEEA. The CDR3 region is CASSSPGRGYEQYF. For the CDR3, the DNA is TGTGCCAGCAGCTCCCCTGGACGGGGTTACGAGCAGTACTTC.

The rearrangement links TRBV19 to TRBJ2-1; 11 nucleotides agree with TRBD1. This CDR3 spans 14 amino acids. The J segment lost 7 bases and the V segment lost 6 bases, leaving 5 bases of the junction unmatched. In germline, CDR1 is LNHDA, CDR2 SQIVND (reference sequence). CDR3 residues: CASRKGQGVNEQFF. CDR3 nucleotides: TGTGCCAGTAGGAAGGGACAGGGGGTAAATGAGCAGTTCTTC.

The V call is TRBV11-3, the J call TRBJ2-5, with TRBD1 matching over 7 bases. This CDR3 region has 15 residues. The ends lost 6 bases at V and 5 bases at J; junction bases unmatched: 12. The germline V gene has CDR1 SGHNT and CDR2 YENEEA. CDR3 loop: CASSFRGIARETQYF. The DNA for the CDR3 is TGTGCCAGCAGTTTCAGGGGGATAGCTAGGGAGACCCAGTACTTC. Supplemented by reference TRBV11-3 and TRBJ2-5, the full variable domain reads EAGVVQSPRYKIIEKKQPVAFWCNPISGHNTLYWYLQNLGQGPELLIRYENEEAVDDSQLPKDRFSAERLKGVDSTLKIQPAELGDSAVYLCASSFRGIARETQYFGPGTRLLVL.

The chain couples TRBV12-1 to TRBJ2-3. TRBV12-1 is annotated as a pseudogene. The CDR3 runs 13 residues. In nucleotides, the CDR3 is TGTGCCAGCAGCTCCGGAAGCCCAGATACGCAGTATTTT. It translates to CASSSGSPDTQYF.

The rearrangement links TRBV29-1 to TRBJ2-1; maybe TRBD1 (6 bases). The CDR3 is made up of 13 amino acids. Per the germline V gene, CDR1 is SQVTM and CDR2 is ANQGSEA. The V and J ends lost 3 bases and 9 bases respectively, with 15 bases between them. The CDR3 DNA is TGCAGCGTTGAGAAGGGGGATAGAGGTGAGCAGTTCTTC. Translated, it gives CSVEKGDRGEQFF.

The V gene is TRBV18, the J gene TRBJ2-7, with unresolved D. The CDR3 covers 13 residues. Per the germline V gene, CDR1 is KGHSH and CDR2 is LQKENI. V lost 3 bases and J lost 3, with 9 bases in between. For the CDR3, the DNA is TGTGCCAGCTCACCCGCCCCGGGCTACGAGCAGTACTTC. Its protein product is CASSPAPGYEQYF.

This CDR3 reads CASRGTERETQYF. As DNA, the CDR3 is TGTGCCAGTAGAGGGACAGAAAGAGAGACCCAGTACTTC. The rearrangement links TRBV19 to TRBJ2-5; 7 bases fit TRBD1. With 6 bases clipped from V and 4 bases from J, the junction kept 5 bases outside the gene matches. The CDR3 is 13 residues long. The germline V gene has CDR1 LNHDA and CDR2 SQIVND (reference sequence).

V gene TRBV28 combines with J gene TRBJ1-3; the match to TRBD1 covers 7 bases. From germline, CDR1 is MDHEN and CDR2 SYDVKM. Unmatched junction bases numbered 4, after V lost 2 bases and J lost 3 bases. The CDR3 has 15 residues. CDR3 nucleotide sequence: TGTGCCAGCAGTTTAACAGGGGCGGGTGGAAACACCATATATTTT. Protein product: CASSLTGAGGNTIYF. Drawing the rest from reference TRBV28 and TRBJ1-3, the complete variable domain is DVKVTQSSRYLVKRTGEKVFLECVQDMDHENMFWYRQDPGLGLRLIYFSYDVKMKEKGDIPEGYSVSREKKERFSLILESASTNQTSMYLCASSLTGAGGNTIYFGEGSWLTVV.

The rearrangement joins TRBV25-1 to TRBJ2-2; D call uncertain. Germline V gene sequence: CDR1 MGHDK, CDR2 SYGVNS. The CDR3 runs to 14 residues. Trimming took off 4 bases at V and 0 bases at J, with 6 bases between the two ends. CDR3 nucleotide sequence: TGTGCCAGCAGTGTGCGTGCGAACACCGGGGAGCTGTTTTTT. The encoded protein is CASSVRANTGELFF.

This clone was seen only once. The chain uses TRBV25-1 and TRBJ2-5; 7 nucleotides agree with TRBD2. V lost 3 bases to trimming and J lost 3 bases; unmatched junction nucleotides: 4. Germline V gives CDR1 MGHDK, CDR2 SYGVNS. The CDR3 has 14 amino acids. In DNA form, the CDR3 reads TGTGCCAGCAGTGACGTGGGAGGGAAAGAGACCCAGTACTTC. This translates into CASSDVGGKETQYF. Combining the CDR3 with reference TRBV25-1 and TRBJ2-5 gives the whole variable domain EADIYQTPRYLVIGTGKKITLECSQTMGHDKMYWYQQDPGMELHLIHYSYGVNSTEKGDLSSESTVSRIRTEHFPLTLESARPSHTSQYLCASSDVGGKETQYFGPGTRLLVL.

The chain links TRBV14 to TRBJ1-1; a weak D match, TRBD1 (5 bases). V was clipped by 4 bases and J by 4 bases, with 13 bases between them. CDR1 is SGHDN and CDR2 is FVKESK in the germline V gene. There are 14 residues in the CDR3. CDR3 nucleotides: TGTGCCAGCAGCCGACACAGGAGTTTCACTGAAGCTTTCTTT. Translated: CASSRHRSFTEAFF.

The chain links TRBV29-1 to TRBJ2-1; D is possibly TRBD2 (6 bases). Germline CDR1 is SQVTM and CDR2 is ANQGSEA. This CDR3 spans 12 amino acids. The CDR3 reads CSFGRDHNEQFF. CDR3 sequence (DNA): TGCAGTTTTGGGCGGGACCACAATGAGCAGTTCTTC.

The gene calls are TRBV6-8 and TRBJ2-1; D unclear. The V end was cut by 2 bases, the J end by 0 bases, with 5 bases between. This CDR3 comprises 14 residues. Germline V gene lookup returns CDR1 MNHGY and CDR2 SAAAGT. The CDR3: CASSYLGSYNEQFF. The CDR3 DNA follows: TGTGCCAGCAGTTACCTCGGCTCCTACAATGAGCAGTTCTTC.

This clone was recorded once. The junction and the germline gene differ at one end; a read error may be behind it. The CDR3 protein is CAISEARYGYTF. The CDR3 DNA reads TGTGCCATCAGTGAAGCGAGATATGGCTACACCTTC. V usage is TRBV6-1 and J usage is TRBJ1-2; no clear D. Germline V lookup: CDR1 MNHNS, CDR2 SASEGT. CDR3 length: 12 amino acids.

There are a few counts of this clone. The chain combines TRBV15 with TRBJ1-5, with D uncertain. Trimming removed 4 bases at V and 9 bases at J, with 19 bases between. Germline loops: CDR1 LNHNV, CDR2 YYDKDF (reference sequence). The CDR3 length is 15 residues. CDR3 amino acids: CATSTTEGDSGPQHF. Here the CDR3 DNA reads TGTGCCACCAGCACCACGGAGGGTGATTCGGGGCCCCAGCATTTT.

This clone came up once. J is TRBJ1-1 and V is TRBV5-1; D is ambiguous. This CDR3 contains 14 residues. Germline values: CDR1 SGHRS, CDR2 YFSETQ. Trimming pared 0 bases from V and 0 bases from J, leaving 6 bases between. For the CDR3, the DNA is TGCGCCAGCAGCTTGGGGGCAGTGAACACTGAAGCTTTCTTT. This codes for CASSLGAVNTEAFF. The whole variable domain, filled in from reference TRBV5-1 and TRBJ1-1, reads KAGVTQTPRYLIKTRGQQVTLSCSPISGHRSVSWYQQTPGQGLQFLFEYFSETQRNKGNFPGRFSGRQFSNSRSEMNVSTLELGDSALYLCASSLGAVNTEAFFGQGTRLTVV.

This chain joins TRBV9 and TRBJ2-7; D tentatively fits TRBD1 or TRBD2 (5 bases each). This CDR3 is 17 amino acids long. Germline V CDR1 and CDR2: SGDLS, YYNGEE. V lost 3 bases and J 2 bases, leaving 21 bases between the germline ends. This CDR3 reads CASSAAFRGRITYEQYF. In nucleotides, the CDR3 is TGTGCCAGCAGCGCCGCCTTCCGGGGCAGGATCACCTACGAGCAGTACTTC. The full variable domain, its missing parts supplied by reference TRBV9 and TRBJ2-7, is DSGVTQTPKHLITATGQRVTLRCSPRSGDLSVYWYQQSLDQGLQFLIQYYNGEERAKGNILERFSAQQFPDLHSELNLSSLELGDSALYFCASSAAFRGRITYEQYFGPGTRLTVT.

A remark on this clone: At one end the junction does not follow the germline gene, possibly because of a read error. This chain uses TRBV7-6 with TRBJ1-2; D may be TRBD1 (5 bases). Germline-derived CDR1 and CDR2 are SGHVS and FNYEAQ. The CDR3 extends over 16 amino acids. The CDR3 protein is CARSLAGTIFQKGYTF. The CDR3 DNA sequence: TGTGCCAGAAGCTTGGCCGGGACGATCTTTCAGAAGGGCTACACCTTC.

This sequence joins TRBV6-7 and TRBJ2-7; 8 nucleotides agree with TRBD2. TRBV6-7 carries the ORF label, with uncertain function. This CDR3 contains 15 residues. The trim removed 7 bases at V and 3 bases at J, leaving 11 bases unmatched. Here the CDR3 reads CASTIPREGRYEQYF. CDR3 DNA sequence: TGTGCCAGCACCATCCCCCGGGAGGGCCGCTACGAGCAGTACTTC.

V gene TRBV11-3 combines with J gene TRBJ2-1; 10 positions match TRBD2. The CDR3 is 16 residues long. Germline V lookup: CDR1 SGHNT, CDR2 YENEEA. J gave up 2 bases and V 2 bases, and 3 bases lay outside the gene matches. The DNA for the CDR3 is TGTGCCAGCAGCTTATCGGGACTAGCGCCCTACAATGAGCAGTTCTTC. This codes for CASSLSGLAPYNEQFF.

This chain uses TRBV6-8 with TRBJ1-3, with no clear D. With 0 bases removed from V and 0 bases from J, the gap between germline ends came to 6 bases. The CDR3 has 15 residues. CDR1 and CDR2 from the germline V gene are MNHGY and SAAAGT. The CDR3 protein is CASSYSRISGNTIYF. The CDR3 DNA follows: TGTGCCAGCAGTTACTCAAGAATCTCTGGAAACACCATATATTTT.

This rearrangement joins TRBV6-8 to TRBJ2-1; possible D gene TRBD2, 5 bases. The V gene lost 0 bases and the J gene lost 10 bases, with 10 bases spanning the gap. Germline CDR1 and CDR2: MNHGY and SAAAGT. The length of the CDR3 is 13 residues. The CDR3 sequence: CASSYSNTGEQFF. In DNA form, the CDR3 reads TGTGCCAGCAGTTACTCGAATACGGGGGAGCAGTTCTTC.

This clone was observed a handful of times. J is TRBJ2-7 and V is TRBV7-6, with TRBD2 identical over 7 bases. CDR3 length: 17 residues. V lost 0 bases, J lost 2 bases, and 10 bases stayed unmatched. CDR1 and CDR2 (germline): SGHVS, FNYEAQ. The CDR3 DNA reads as TGTGCCAGCAGCTTAGCGCGGATTGAGGGAGGGCCCTACGAGCAGTACTTC. Translating gives CASSLARIEGGPYEQYF.